This paragraph covers one T cell receptor (beta chain) sequence. The target antigen is unknown. The CDR3 length is 15 residues. With 7 bases clipped from V and 2 bases from J, the junction kept 2 bases outside the gene matches. From germline, CDR1 is MDHEN and CDR2 SYDVKM. Time point in this sample: peripheral blood 6 weeks after treatment start. This sample stems from a study of PD-L1 blockade in urothelial cancer. Looking at the study overall: It was in the mid-2010s that patients started atezolizumab at 1,200 mg intravenously every 3 weeks. Study conclusions and caveats: Pretreatment clonality of the blood TCR repertoire below the median was predictive of superior survival.

The assay was immunoSEQ multiplex PCR, and TCRdb's table has in-frame clones only and misses some. The table has about 45,000 clones, around 82% seen once. J is TRBJ2-6 and V is TRBV28, with 10 bases matching TRBD2. The sample was PBMCs, taken around atezolizumab (anti-PD-L1) treatment. The TCR sequence derives from a man in his 60s with urothelial cancer. CDR3 in amino acids: CASTLAGAGANVLTF. The CDR3 nucleotides are TGTGCCAGCACCCTAGCGGGGGCTGGGGCCAACGTCCTGACTTTC.